This T cell receptor (beta chain) stems from a study of response to subunit inactivated influenza vaccine. Note on this clonotype: No antigen is known for it.

Findings and limits, study-wide: The authors put forward the suggestion that each seasonal influenza vaccination may bring in only a limited number of new T cells.

Germline lookup yields CDR1 SQVTM and CDR2 ANQGSEA. The ends were cut back, 3 bases at V and 1 base at J, with 10 bases in the middle. The CDR3 extends over 13 amino acids. TCRdb independently ran MiXCR on the RT-PCR reads; one entry per CDR3 protein. The profile shows 450,000 to 600,000 distinct CDR3 sequences, under 9% of them singletons. The chain has TRBV29-1 and TRBJ2-7, with D unclear. This sample comprised PBMCs from blood, obtained roughly 24 months after vaccination. The TCR sequence derives from a man between 50 and 75 years old who received an inactivated influenza vaccine. The CDR3 reads CSVEGVGSYEQYF. In DNA, the CDR3 is TGCAGCGTTGAGGGCGTGGGTTCCTACGAGCAGTACTTC.